This T cell receptor beta chain was recorded in a study (TCRdb year 2016). Spanning cysteine to phenylalanine, the CDR3 consists of 12 amino acids. The entry retains the CDR3 DNA only, 36 bases that are in frame from base 1. V and J are truncated by 2 bases and 5 bases respectively, leaving an intervening sequence of 9 bases. The germline V gene sets CDR1 to SQVTM and CDR2 to ANQGSEA. This clonotype has at least ten counts. Its antigen has not been determined. No clone much larger than this one lies a single base away; base qualities are absent. The library was made by RT-PCR. The sample was run on an Illumina MiSeq. TCRdb's own reprocessing of the public reads used fastp at Q25 and MiXCR and kept productive beta chains. Each CDR3 protein appears once, grouped with its most common genes and DNA. For this sample the table gives around 700,000 distinct CDR3 sequences, of which approximately 15% were detected only once. The biggest ten clones account for roughly 3.9% of the sample.

The specimen was memory CD4+ T cells from blood. This sequence originates from a female donor in good health, serving as a healthy control. The rearrangement combines TRBV29-1 with TRBJ2-5; a confident D gene designation cannot be given. CDR3 loop: CSVEKGGETQYF. Here is the DNA: TGCAGCGTTGAAAAGGGTGGGGAGACCCAGTACTTC.